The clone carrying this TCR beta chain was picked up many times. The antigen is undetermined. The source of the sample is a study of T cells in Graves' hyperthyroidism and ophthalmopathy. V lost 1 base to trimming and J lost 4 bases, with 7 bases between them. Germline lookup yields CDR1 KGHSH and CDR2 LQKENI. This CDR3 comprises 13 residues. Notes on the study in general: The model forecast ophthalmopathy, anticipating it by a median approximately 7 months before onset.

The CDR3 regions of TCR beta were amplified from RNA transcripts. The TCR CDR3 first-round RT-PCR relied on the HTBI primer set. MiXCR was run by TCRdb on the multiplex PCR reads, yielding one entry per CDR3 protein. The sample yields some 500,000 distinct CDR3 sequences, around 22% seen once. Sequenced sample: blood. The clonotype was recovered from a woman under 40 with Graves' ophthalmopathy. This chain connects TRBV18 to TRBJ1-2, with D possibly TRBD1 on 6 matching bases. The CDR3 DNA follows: TGTGCCAGCTCACCACAGGACAGCTATGGCTACACCTTC. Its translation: CASSPQDSYGYTF.